This record covers a single T cell receptor (beta chain). The antigen is not known. The sample originates from a study of OX40 agonist ivuxolimab in advanced cancers. Broader study findings: The CD4+ and CD8+ T cells in the blood had expanded clonally by week 6 at 0.1 to 3.0 mg/kg.

V shed 7 bases, J shed 7 bases, and the junction held 7 bases outside the gene matches. The CDR3 loop spans 13 amino acids. Per the germline V gene, CDR1 is LNHDA and CDR2 is SQIVND (reference sequence). TCRdb keeps only in-frame clones here, not all; method: immunoSEQ multiplex PCR. The data show about 80,000 clones, with roughly nine tenths seen just once and 4.8% held by the top ten. This sample comprised CD4+ or CD8+ T cells sorted from blood, obtained in a trial of the OX40 agonist ivuxolimab. This receptor was taken from an adult with an advanced solid tumor such as melanoma, head and neck, liver or kidney cancer. This chain connects TRBV19 to TRBJ2-1; 7 nucleotides align to TRBD2. The CDR3 is CASKRTSWNEQFF. CDR3 coding DNA: TGTGCCAGTAAAAGGACTAGTTGGAATGAGCAGTTCTTC.